The 12 T cell receptor beta chains given below trace back to one sample, sequenced in a study of T cells after posttransplantation cyclophosphamide. The data were produced by immunoSEQ multiplex PCR, yet TCRdb's version contains in-frame clones alone and is incomplete. The top ten hold 2% to 2.5% of the sample, which has tens of thousands of clones, around 91% seen once. Treatment was busulfan-fludarabine conditioning, a marrow graft, and cyclophosphamide on days +3 and +4. The material sequenced was PBMCs, taken about 64 days after allogeneic stem cell transplant with posttransplant cyclophosphamide. These receptors originate from a male patient between 55 and 70 years old who received an allogeneic stem cell transplant from a related donor and was CMV-positive. Some T cells may be graft donor cells.

CDR3 loop: CASSFSGTGTGELFF. CDR3 coding DNA: TGCGCCAGCAGTTTCTCCGGGACAGGGACCGGGGAGCTGTTTTTT. The chain recombines TRBV5-1 with TRBJ2-2; 9 nucleotides line up with TRBD1. J was trimmed by 5 bases and V by 5 bases; bases with no gene match: 7. In germline, CDR1 is SGHRS, CDR2 YFSETQ. The length of the CDR3 is 15 residues.

This chain joins TRBV9 and TRBJ1-6; TRBD1 aligns across 9 bases. J was trimmed by 8 bases and V by 4 bases; bases with no gene match: 4. Germline values: CDR1 SGDLS, CDR2 YYNGEE. The CDR3 covers 14 residues. In nucleotides, the CDR3 is TGTGCCAGCAGCTCCCGGACAGGGGATTCACCCCTCCACTTT. Its protein product is CASSSRTGDSPLHF.

This chain joins TRBV6-5 and TRBJ1-3, with TRBD1 identical over 9 bases. The CDR3 loop spans 13 amino acids. Trimming took 6 bases from V and 5 from J; bases not matched to a gene: 2. Germline lookup yields CDR1 MNHEY and CDR2 SVGAGI. CDR3 residues: CASRQGARNTIYF. CDR3 nucleotides: TGTGCCAGCAGACAGGGGGCCCGAAACACCATATATTTT.

The chain couples TRBV5-1 to TRBJ2-5; D possibly corresponds to TRBD1 (5 bases). The CDR3 consists of 15 residues. V dropped 0 bases and J dropped 2 bases, with 11 bases sitting between them. Per germline, CDR1 SGHRS and CDR2 YFSETQ. Here the CDR3 reads CASSLGGPPQETQYF. The CDR3 DNA sequence: TGCGCCAGCAGCTTGGGGGGCCCCCCTCAAGAGACCCAGTACTTC.

V usage is TRBV27 and J usage is TRBJ2-1; D is perhaps TRBD1 (6 bases). The CDR3 has 13 residues. Per germline, CDR1 MNHEY and CDR2 SMNVEV (reference sequence). Trimming removed 8 bases at V and 0 bases at J, with 8 bases between. CDR3 in amino acids: CASGQSSYNEQFF. CDR3 nucleotides: TGTGCCAGCGGACAGAGCTCCTACAATGAGCAGTTCTTC.

The V gene is TRBV10-3, the J gene TRBJ2-1; 8 bases align to TRBD2. The CDR3 covers 13 residues. Germline assignment: CDR1 ENHRY and CDR2 SYGVKD. V was pared by 11 bases and J by 8 bases, with 11 bases of the junction left unmatched. This CDR3 reads CAVRGGRPYEQFF. The CDR3 nucleotides read TGTGCCGTACGGGGGGGCCGCCCCTATGAGCAGTTCTTC.

The chain recombines TRBV27 with TRBJ1-5; 8 bases match TRBD1. The CDR3 is made up of 15 amino acids. J gave up 4 bases and V 7 bases, and 9 bases lay outside the gene matches. Looked up from germline, CDR1 is MNHEY and CDR2 is SMNVEV (reference sequence). As DNA, the CDR3 is TGTGCCAGCACCTCGACAGGGGCTGGGAATCAGCCCCAGCATTTT. It specifies CASTSTGAGNQPQHF.

This clone has just one count. The rearrangement uses TRBV27 and TRBJ2-7; 10 positions match TRBD1. CDR3 length: 16 residues. V shed 2 bases and J 3 bases; nucleotides not matched to a gene: 7. In germline, CDR1 is MNHEY, CDR2 SMNVEV (reference sequence). The CDR3 DNA sequence: TGTGCCAGCAGTTTACGCGTCGGGACAGGGGTCTACGAGCAGTACTTC. This translates into CASSLRVGTGVYEQYF.

This clone was seen just once. The genes are TRBV5-1 and TRBJ2-5, with 9 nucleotides matching TRBD2. This CDR3 has 16 residues. Trimming took 0 bases from V and 3 from J; bases not matched to a gene: 6. Germline CDR1 reads SGHRS; CDR2 reads YFSETQ. The CDR3 coding sequence is TGCGCCAGCAGCTTGGCGGCGGGGGGGCTAGAAGAGACCCAGTACTTC. Protein sequence: CASSLAAGGLEETQYF.

This chain connects TRBV11-2 to TRBJ1-2, with D perhaps TRBD1 (6 bases). Germline CDR1 is SGHAT and CDR2 is FQNNGV. This CDR3 is built from 14 residues. The germline V and J ends were trimmed by 3 bases and 2 bases, with 10 bases remaining between them. CDR3 amino acids: CASSLGDRNYGYTF. The CDR3, as DNA: TGTGCCAGCAGCTTGGGTGACAGGAACTATGGCTACACCTTC. The full variable domain, its missing parts supplied by reference TRBV11-2 and TRBJ1-2, is EAGVAQSPRYKIIEKRQSVAFWCNPISGHATLYWYQQILGQGPKLLIQFQNNGVVDDSQLPKDRFSAERLKGVDSTLKIQPAKLEDSAVYLCASSLGDRNYGYTFGSGTRLTVV.

The table lists this clone with a count of one. CDR3 in DNA: TGTGCCAGCAGTGAGCGGGCCTTACTCTACGAGCAGTACTTC. This codes for CASSERALLYEQYF. The chain joins TRBV27 to TRBJ2-7; D may be TRBD2 (6 bases). V lost 5 bases, J lost 3 bases, and 14 bases lay in between. The CDR3 consists of 14 residues. Germline V lookup: CDR1 MNHEY, CDR2 SMNVEV (reference sequence).

The chain recombines TRBV23-1 with TRBJ1-2; D is perhaps TRBD1 (6 bases). TRBV23-1 is an ORF for which the function is uncertain. The CDR3 contains 16 residues. Trimming pared 2 bases from V and 0 bases from J, leaving 13 bases between. In DNA form, the CDR3 reads TGCGCCAGCAGTCAAGGGACAATAAGACCTAACTATGGCTACACCTTC. Amino acid sequence: CASSQGTIRPNYGYTF.